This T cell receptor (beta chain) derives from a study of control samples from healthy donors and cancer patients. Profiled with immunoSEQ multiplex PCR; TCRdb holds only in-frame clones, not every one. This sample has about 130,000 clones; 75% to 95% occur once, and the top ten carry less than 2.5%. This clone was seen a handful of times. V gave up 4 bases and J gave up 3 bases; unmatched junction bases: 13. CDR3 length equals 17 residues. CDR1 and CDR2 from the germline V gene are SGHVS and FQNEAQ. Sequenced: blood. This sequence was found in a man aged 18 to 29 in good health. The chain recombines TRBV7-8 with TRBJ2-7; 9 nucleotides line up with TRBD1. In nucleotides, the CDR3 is TGTGCCAGCAGCTCCAAAAGGGCCGGGACAGGGAGCTACGAGCAGTACGTC. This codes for CASSSKRAGTGSYEQYV.